Described below is a single T cell receptor beta chain sequence and its context. What antigen it recognizes has not been identified. No base quality values were provided; no much bigger clone lies one nucleotide off. The library was built by means of PCR. Data came from an Illumina HiSeq 2500. To reduce PCR and sequencing biases, unique molecular identifiers were incorporated into the TCR beta cDNA libraries. Some 500,000 cDNA molecules were obtained for every 1 to 10 million input T cells, so each molecule roughly corresponded to one T cell. Patient libraries were prepared and sequenced with the same protocol used for the earlier healthy control dataset. Within a given batch, samples were prepared together, multiplexed and sequenced on the same HiSeq lane. Turning to the authors' computational methods: Raw barcoded reads were processed with MIGEC, and single-read molecular identifier groups were discarded before consensus assembly and CDR3 extraction. Clonotype tables were post-analysed with VDJtools, normalizing diversity by down-sampling all datasets to the smallest sample size. Repertoire overlap clustering matched CDR3 amino acid but not nucleotide sequences to correct batch-related cross-sample contamination. TCRdb reprocessed the public reads (quality trimming at Q25 with fastp, clone calling with MiXCR) and kept in-frame beta chains. Each CDR3 protein appears once, grouped with its most common genes and DNA. TCRdb's processing, not the authors', yielded these V and J calls. For this sample the table gives 600,000 to 750,000 distinct CDR3 sequences, of which approximately 60% were detected only once. The ten largest clones represent roughly 10% of the sample.

The sample is drawn from a study of post-analysis software for immune sequencing data (dated by TCRdb to between 2015 and 2017). As for the study more broadly: The recorded disease courses included relapsing-remitting, secondary progressive and progressive-relapsing multiple sclerosis, and some patients had no subtype annotation. The patient repertoires were compared against about a dozen previously published healthy control repertoires obtained from donors aged about 6 to 27 years. A subset of samples was prepared in parallel using single-end sample barcoding, then pooled and co-amplified after Illumina adapter ligation.

For this chain, trimming is 4 bases at the V end and 6 bases at the J end, and the number of junction bases without a gene match is 8. CDR1 and CDR2 (SGHRS, YFSETQ) derive from the germline V gene. The CDR3 numbers 14 residues from cysteine through phenylalanine. Only the CDR3 DNA is retained, 42 bases long and in frame from the first base. The full study reports these points: Direct clustering with F measure showed strong co-clustering of samples prepared in the same batch, prompting a batch-effect correction. Compared with controls, multiple sclerosis patients had significantly lower normalized Chao1 diversity, a finding suggesting substantial peripheral T-cell clonal expansion. The multiple sclerosis patient group was slightly younger than the control group. Significantly higher frequencies in patients than in controls were found for roughly 5 TRBV segments, including TRBV5-6, TRBV5-1 and TRBV20-1.

To demonstrate the VDJtools post-analysis software, the study profiled TCR beta repertoires from the peripheral blood of some 13 young patients with multiple sclerosis. The patients with multiple sclerosis were children and adolescents between roughly 6 and 15 years of age. The receptor was isolated from a girl aged 2-10 years with multiple sclerosis. The rearrangement combines TRBV5-1 with TRBJ1-1; 8 junctional bases match TRBD1. The material sequenced was blood. The base sequence is TGCGCCAGCAGCGCCGGACAGGGAGGCTCTGAAGCTTTCTTT. It encodes CASSAGQGGSEAFF.